The 11 T cell receptor beta chains presented below share a single source sample, sequenced in a study of cytomegalovirus exposure and HLA in healthy donors. The primer mix had 60 Vbeta and 13 Jbeta primers. Generated by immunoSEQ multiplex PCR, the TCRdb table keeps only in-frame clones and is missing some. This table has around 200,000 clones, roughly 85% appearing once. Sequencing used PBMCs. Receptors originate from a woman between 25 and 40 years old in good health and CMV-seropositive.

The chain links TRBV5-1 to TRBJ2-6; 7 nucleotides align to TRBD1. The CDR3 is 17 amino acids. Germline-derived CDR1 and CDR2 are SGHRS and YFSETQ. V was clipped by 2 bases and J by 0 bases; unmatched bases: 5. CDR3 nucleotides: TGCGCCAGCAGCTTTAGGGACAGAGCCTCTGGGGCCAACGTCCTGACTTTC. It yields the protein CASSFRDRASGANVLTF.

The chain combines TRBV7-6 with TRBJ2-7; D not certain. The CDR3 runs 12 residues. V was pared by 5 bases and J by 1 base, with 6 bases between. CDR1 and CDR2 (germline): SGHVS, FNYEAQ. Here the CDR3 reads CASSQFSYEQYF. The DNA for the CDR3 is TGTGCCAGCAGCCAATTTTCCTACGAGCAGTACTTC. Full variable domain (rest looked up from reference TRBV7-6 and TRBJ2-7): GAGVSQSPRYKVTKRGQDVALRCDPISGHVSLYWYRQALGQGPEFLTYFNYEAQQDKSGLPNDRFSAERPEGSISTLTIQRTEQRDSAMYRCASSQFSYEQYFGPGTRLTVT.

V gene TRBV29-1 combines with J gene TRBJ2-7; TRBD2 matches at 7 bases. V lost 7 bases and J lost 3; bases outside the gene matches: 12. CDR3 length: 14 residues. Per germline, CDR1 SQVTM and CDR2 ANQGSEA. CDR3 region: CSAGWTRQDYEQYF. CDR3 nucleotide sequence: TGCAGCGCCGGATGGACTAGGCAAGACTACGAGCAGTACTTC.

V gene TRBV7-9 combines with J gene TRBJ1-2; D gene ambiguous. V was shortened by 1 base and J by 8 bases, with 8 bases between the two germline ends. The germline gives CDR1 SEHNR, CDR2 FQNEAQ (reference sequence). The CDR3 covers 12 residues. CDR3 DNA sequence: TGTGCCAGCAGCTTAGTCGGGGAGGGCTACACCTTC. It yields the protein CASSLVGEGYTF. The full variable domain, with the rest looked up from reference TRBV7-9 and TRBJ1-2, is DTGVSQNPRHKITKRGQNVTFRCDPISEHNRLYWYRQTLGQGPEFLTYFQNEAQLEKSRLLSDRFSAERPKGSFSTLEIQRTEQGDSAMYLCASSLVGEGYTFGSGTRLTVV.

The chain employs TRBV29-1 and TRBJ2-7; TRBD1 matches at 8 bases. CDR1 is SQVTM and CDR2 is ANQGSEA in the germline V gene. Trimming at V came to 5 bases and at J to 1 base, leaving 1 base not matched to a gene. The CDR3 totals 12 residues. The CDR3 protein is CSVQGASYEQYF. The CDR3 region has the DNA TGCAGCGTTCAGGGGGCTTCCTACGAGCAGTACTTC.

J is TRBJ1-2 and V is TRBV29-1, with D tentatively TRBD1 (5 bases). Trimming pared 7 bases from V and 6 bases from J, leaving 18 bases between. The CDR3 runs to 13 residues. CDR1 and CDR2 from the germline V gene are SQVTM and ANQGSEA. For the CDR3, the DNA is TGCAGCGCCCTAGGGGCTCCTCGGGATGGCTACACCTTC. This translates into CSALGAPRDGYTF.

The chain has TRBV6-1 and TRBJ2-7; TRBD1 matches at 10 bases. The CDR3 runs 13 residues. With 7 bases clipped from V and 5 bases from J, the junction kept 5 bases outside the gene matches. CDR1 and CDR2 (germline): MNHNS, SASEGT. CDR3 protein: CASTQDRGNEQYF. In nucleotides, the CDR3 is TGTGCCAGCACCCAGGACAGGGGGAACGAGCAGTACTTC.

The J gene is TRBJ1-2, the V gene TRBV5-1, with D perhaps matching TRBD1 (6 bases). This CDR3 contains 13 residues. Trimming cost V 5 bases and J 3 bases, with 11 bases left between them. CDR1 is SGHRS, CDR2 YFSETQ, per germline. The CDR3 sequence is CASRNRVDYGYTF. The DNA for the CDR3 is TGCGCCAGCAGGAACAGGGTCGACTATGGCTACACCTTC.

The J gene is TRBJ1-5, the V gene TRBV27; 8 bases are a match to TRBD1. In germline, CDR1 is MNHEY, CDR2 SMNVEV (reference sequence). The CDR3 sequence is 17 residues long. V lost 2 bases to trimming and J lost 4 bases; unmatched junction nucleotides: 10. The CDR3 sequence: CASSLLPGQGKNQPQHF. CDR3 DNA: TGTGCCAGCAGTTTACTTCCCGGACAGGGAAAGAATCAGCCCCAGCATTTT.

V usage is TRBV19 and J usage is TRBJ2-3, with TRBD2 identical over 9 bases. The CDR3 is 15 residues long. Germline loops: CDR1 LNHDA, CDR2 SQIVND (reference sequence). V lost 3 bases, J lost 8 bases, and 9 bases stayed unmatched. The CDR3 spells CASSMASSGDLTQYF. CDR3 DNA: TGTGCCAGTAGTATGGCTTCTAGCGGGGACCTTACGCAGTATTTT. Supplemented by reference TRBV19 and TRBJ2-3, the full variable domain reads DGGITQSPKYLFRKEGQNVTLSCEQNLNHDAMYWYRQDPGQGLRLIYYSQIVNDFQKGDIAEGYSVSREKKESFPLTVTSAQKNPTAFYLCASSMASSGDLTQYFGPGTRLTVL.

The chain carries TRBV10-3 and TRBJ2-1; 15 nucleotides agree with TRBD2. After removal of 4 bases from V and 1 base from J, the junction contained 17 bases not matched to a gene. Germline assignment: CDR1 ENHRY and CDR2 SYGVKD. The CDR3 consists of 22 residues. In DNA, the CDR3 is TGTGCCATCAGTGGGCGCCCGCCTCGGACTAGCGGGAGGGCTAGGTCCTACAATGAGCAGTTCTTC. This translates into CAISGRPPRTSGRARSYNEQFF.